These T cell receptor beta chains were read from a single sample in a study of blood T cell repertoires in COVID-19. TCRdb's table, derived via immunoSEQ multiplex PCR, lists solely in-frame clones and lacks some. The sample shows about 95,000 clones, approximately 91% of them seen only once. Sequenced material: peripheral blood. Receptor source: a woman in her 70s with acute or convalescent COVID-19. Each CDR3 is given with its conserved first and last residue. The D gene is left open where the match is weak. Size is stated for part of the rows, as once, few or many counts, or as a class when the clone is expanded.

D	V	size	J	DNA	CDR3
-	TRBV18	-	TRBJ1-2	TGTGCCAGCTCACCAACCACCGGGTCCTCCTATGGCTACACCTTC	CASSPTTGSSYGYTF
TRBD2	TRBV6-5	-	TRBJ2-1	TGTGCCAGCAGTTACGGGCCTCCGGGGGGCAATGAGCAGTTCTTC	CASSYGPPGGNEQFF
-	TRBV18	-	TRBJ2-7	TGTGCCAGCTCACCGACAGGTTCCTACGAGCAGTACTTC	CASSPTGSYEQYF
-	TRBV2	-	TRBJ2-5	TGTGCCAGCAGCAGGGGCGCGGAGACCCAGTACTTC	CASSRGAETQYF
-	TRBV11-3	-	TRBJ1-6	TGTGCCAGCAGCCCCGGGGGGGTCCCTAAGGAGCCCCTCCACTTT	CASSPGGVPKEPLHF
TRBD1	TRBV6-4	-	TRBJ1-2	TGTGCCAGCGGGGACAGGGACTGGGGCTACACCTTC	CASGDRDWGYTF
-	TRBV27	-	TRBJ2-5	TGTGCCAGCAGTTTTCAAGGGGGGGGAGGACAAGAGACCCAGTACTTC	CASSFQGGGGQETQYF
TRBD2	TRBV2	-	TRBJ2-1	TGTGCCAGCAGGTCTCTAGCGCTAAGCGGGGATGAGCAGTTCTTC	CASRSLALSGDEQFF
-	TRBV7-9	once	TRBJ2-4	TGTGCCAGCAGCTTAACGGGGACTAACATTCAGTACTTC	CASSLTGTNIQYF
-	TRBV5-1	-	TRBJ2-3	TGCGCCAGCAGCTTGACAGTCGCGGATACGCAGTATTTT	CASSLTVADTQYF
TRBD1	TRBV6-5	-	TRBJ1-2	TGTGCCAGCAGTTATCGCGGGGACAGCGAAATCTATGGCTACACCTTC	CASSYRGDSEIYGYTF
-	TRBV2	-	TRBJ2-5	TGTGCCAGCAGTCAGTCCCCAATTACCCAGTACTTC	CASSQSPITQYF
TRBD1	TRBV18	-	TRBJ2-7	TGTGCCAGCTCAGAAACAACAGGGGGCTACCCCTACGAGCAGTACTTC	CASSETTGGYPYEQYF
TRBD2	TRBV7-6	once	TRBJ2-2	TGTGCCAGCAGCCCCAATCCTAGCGGGAGCTCCGGGGAGCTGTTTTTT	CASSPNPSGSSGELFF
-	TRBV29-1	medium-sized	TRBJ2-7	TGCAGCGTCCAAGGGAGTTTAACCTACGAGCAGTACTTC	CSVQGSLTYEQYF
TRBD1	TRBV28	-	TRBJ1-2	TGTGCCAGCAGTGCCCAACCCGGGACAGGGGGTGTTGGCTACACCTTC	CASSAQPGTGGVGYTF
TRBD2	TRBV3-1/TRBV3-2	few	TRBJ2-5	TGTGCCAGCAGCCAAGATGAAGGACTAGCGGGCTGGGAGACCCAGTACTTC	CASSQDEGLAGWETQYF
-	TRBV5-1	few	TRBJ1-5	TGCGCCAGCAGCTTGGGAGGAGGAGGGCAGCCCCAGCATTTT	CASSLGGGGQPQHF
-	TRBV14	-	TRBJ1-5	TGTGCCAGCAGCTTTTTCGAGGCCCAGCATTTT	CASSFFEAQHF
-	TRBV28	-	TRBJ1-5	TGTGCCAGCAGTTCCCCTGGGAGCCCTTATAGCAATCAGCCCCAGCATTTT	CASSSPGSPYSNQPQHF
TRBD1	TRBV9	-	TRBJ1-6	TGTGCCAGCAGCGTAGAGACAGGGGGCGCGTATAATTCACCCCTCCACTTT	CASSVETGGAYNSPLHF
-	TRBV3-1/TRBV3-2	-	TRBJ2-7	TGTGCCAGCAGCCAAGCGGTCGGCGAGCAGTACTTC	CASSQAVGEQYF
-	TRBV19	-	TRBJ1-1	TGTGCCAGTAGTATAGTGGCAGAGAACACTGAAGCTTTCTTT	CASSIVAENTEAFF
-	TRBV3-1/TRBV3-2	-	TRBJ2-7	TGTGCCAGCAGCCCGGATATAGGAGGGTGGGGACGGGAGCAGTACTTC	CASSPDIGGWGREQYF
TRBD1	TRBV14	-	TRBJ1-3	TGTGCCAGCAGCCAACGACAGGGATTAGGTAACACCATATATTTT	CASSQRQGLGNTIYF
-	TRBV19	-	TRBJ2-1	TGTGCCAGTAGGCTGGGAGGCGGGAATGAGCAGTTCTTC	CASRLGGGNEQFF
-	TRBV19	-	TRBJ2-6	TGTGCCAGTAGTCGGGGAGGGGCCAACGTCCTGACTTTC	CASSRGGANVLTF
TRBD1	TRBV6-5	-	TRBJ1-2	TGTGCCAGGAAGGGACAGAGCCCTGACTATGGCTACACCTTC	CARKGQSPDYGYTF
-	TRBV7-8	-	TRBJ2-3	TGTGCCAGCAGCTTACGTACGAGGGCTGTGACAGATACGCAGTATTTT	CASSLRTRAVTDTQYF
TRBD2	TRBV3-1/TRBV3-2	-	TRBJ2-3	TGTGCCAGCAGCCAAGATTTGTTTACGGGAGGGACGCAGTATTTT	CASSQDLFTGGTQYF
-	TRBV9	-	TRBJ2-5	TGTGCCAGCAGCGCCTCAGGAGGCGCGAAGGAAGAGACCCAGTACTTC	CASSASGGAKEETQYF
TRBD1	TRBV5-1	-	TRBJ1-1	TGCGCCAGCCGCCATTTTCAGGGGGCAGACACTGAAGCTTTCTTT	CASRHFQGADTEAFF
-	TRBV5-4	-	TRBJ1-1	TGTGCCAGCAGCTTGGGAAGGGGGAACACTGAAGCTTTCTTT	CASSLGRGNTEAFF
TRBD1	TRBV10-2	-	TRBJ1-1	TGCGCCAGCAGTGATCAAGGACAGGTCAACACTGAAGCTTTCTTT	CASSDQGQVNTEAFF